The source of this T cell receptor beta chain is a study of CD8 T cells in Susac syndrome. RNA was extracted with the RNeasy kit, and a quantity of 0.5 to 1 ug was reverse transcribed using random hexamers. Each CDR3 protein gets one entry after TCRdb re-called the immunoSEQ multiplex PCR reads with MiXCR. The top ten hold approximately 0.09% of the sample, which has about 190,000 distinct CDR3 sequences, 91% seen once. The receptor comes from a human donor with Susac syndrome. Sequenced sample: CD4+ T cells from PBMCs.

CDR3 DNA: TGTGCCAGCAGTGATTTTACCCAGGGGAGAGACATTCAGTACTTC. Translated: CASSDFTQGRDIQYF. The V gene is TRBV25-1, the J gene TRBJ2-4, with TRBD1 as a possible D gene (6 bases). The CDR3 consists of 15 residues. Deletions cut 3 bases from V and 8 bases from J, with 17 bases between. Germline V gene sequence: CDR1 MGHDK, CDR2 SYGVNS.